Presented here are 6 T cell receptor beta chains from one specimen sequenced in a study of PD-1 blockade in classical Hodgkin lymphoma. Noted time point: cycle 4 day 1 (C4D1), after 6 weeks of nivolumab. Autologous stem cell transplantation was followed by relapse in every patient, and brentuximab vedotin exposure varied. Magnetic negative selection purified CD4+ T cells from thawed PBMCs. Data came from immunoSEQ multiplex PCR; TCRdb stores just in-frame clones and leaves some out. The sample includes 25,000 to 30,000 clones, 70% to 85% of them seen just once. Specimen: CD4+ T cells from blood, collected before the fourth cycle of nivolumab. These receptors came from a human donor with classical Hodgkin lymphoma.

The V call is TRBV10-3, the J call TRBJ1-1; D is ambiguous. From germline, CDR1 is ENHRY and CDR2 SYGVKD. This CDR3 spans 15 amino acids. With 0 bases removed from V and 1 base from J, the gap between germline ends came to 9 bases. CDR3 in amino acids: CAISESEAGNTEAFF. CDR3 nucleotides: TGTGCCATCAGTGAGTCGGAAGCAGGGAACACTGAAGCTTTCTTT.

In its sample, this clone was seen once. This chain joins TRBV15 and TRBJ1-1; TRBD1 matches at 7 bases. CDR1 LNHNV and CDR2 YYDKDF come from the germline V gene (reference sequence). The junction had 9 bases not matched to a gene; V was cut back by 0 bases and J by 5 bases. CDR3 length: 16 residues. Here the CDR3 reads CATSRDRVRGNTEAFF. The CDR3 bases are TGTGCCACCAGCAGAGATCGCGTCAGGGGGAATACTGAAGCTTTCTTT.

The rearrangement uses TRBV12-2 and TRBJ1-2. TRBV12-2 is a listed pseudogene. This CDR3 spans 16 amino acids. CDR3 loop: CASRLIGKMALYGYTF. CDR3 nucleotide sequence: TGTGCAAGTCGCTTAATAGGAAAGATGGCCCTCTATGGCTACACCTTC.

This clone was found once. The J gene is TRBJ2-1, the V gene TRBV18; 10 nucleotides line up with TRBD2. The length of the CDR3 is 16 residues. Germline loops: CDR1 KGHSH, CDR2 LQKENI. J was trimmed by 9 bases and V by 2 bases; bases with no gene match: 10. The CDR3 DNA follows: TGTGCCAGCTCACCAAGGGCTAGCGGGGGATTGGGTGAGCAGTTCTTC. Translating gives CASSPRASGGLGEQFF.

The genes are TRBV10-3 and TRBJ2-2; 13 bases agree with TRBD2. The CDR3 contains 14 residues. The germline CDR1 and CDR2 sequences are ENHRY and SYGVKD. The V gene end was trimmed by 9 bases and the J gene end by 6 bases; junction bases not matched to a gene: 4. The chain's CDR3 is CAITSGGDPGELFF. The CDR3 DNA reads TGTGCCATAACTAGCGGGGGGGACCCCGGGGAGCTGTTTTTT.

The chain recombines TRBV28 with TRBJ2-7; 12 nucleotides match TRBD2. V lost 11 bases and J lost 7; bases outside the gene matches: 9. Germline lookup yields CDR1 MDHEN and CDR2 SYDVKM. The CDR3 sequence is 13 residues long. The DNA of the CDR3 is TGTGCCTGTTGGACTAGCGGGGTAGGAGAGCAGTACTTC. This translates into CACWTSGVGEQYF.